This is a list of T cell receptor beta chains from one sample in a study of blood T cell repertoires in COVID-19. The method was immunoSEQ multiplex PCR; TCRdb's version includes in-frame clones alone and lacks a portion of them. The repertoire includes some 100,000 clones, around four fifths of them detected once, and about 12% sits in the top ten. The sequenced material came from peripheral blood. The receptors stem from a woman in her 70s with acute or convalescent COVID-19. Both conserved end residues are part of each CDR3. A D gene is named only where the DNA matches it firmly. The size field is filled for only some rows; it gives once, few, many or a size class.

once	TRBV5-1	14	TRBJ1-2	-	CASSLGGRGDGYTF	TGCGCCAGCAGCTTGGGGGGCAGGGGAGATGGCTACACCTTC
-	TRBV2	17	TRBJ2-5	TRBD1	CASSEDGQGSSKETQYF	TGTGCCAGCAGTGAGGACGGACAGGGGAGTTCCAAAGAGACCCAGTACTTC
-	TRBV19	15	TRBJ2-5	TRBD2	CATSSRGARWETQYF	TGTGCCACCTCCTCGCGGGGGGCCCGATGGGAGACCCAGTACTTC
once	TRBV6-2/TRBV6-3	14	TRBJ2-1	-	CASIPRGSYNEQFF	TGTGCCAGCATCCCTCGGGGGTCCTACAATGAGCAGTTCTTC
-	TRBV7-2	16	TRBJ2-1	TRBD2	CASSLARGGSYNEQFF	TGTGCCAGCAGCTTAGCGCGGGGGGGCTCCTACAATGAGCAGTTCTTC
-	TRBV3-1/TRBV3-2	15	TRBJ2-7	-	CASSQPAGRSYEQYF	TGTGCCAGCAGCCAACCAGCAGGGCGCTCCTACGAGCAGTACTTC
-	TRBV7-8	14	TRBJ1-6	TRBD1	CASSPGGHNSPLHF	TGTGCCAGCAGCCCAGGGGGCCATAATTCACCCCTCCACTTT
few	TRBV28	13	TRBJ1-1	-	CASSTGMGTEAFF	TGTGCCAGCAGCACAGGGATGGGCACTGAAGCTTTCTTT
-	TRBV27	15	TRBJ2-7	TRBD1	CASSLAGTGLTEQYF	TGTGCCAGCAGTTTAGCCGGGACAGGGCTGACCGAGCAGTACTTC
once	TRBV19	15	TRBJ1-3	-	CASRQTGASGNTIYF	TGTGCCAGTAGACAGACCGGCGCTTCCGGAAACACCATATATTTT
-	TRBV6-5	13	TRBJ2-6	-	CASWSSGANVLTF	TGTGCCAGCTGGAGCTCTGGGGCCAACGTCCTGACTTTC
once	TRBV4-1	15	TRBJ1-3	-	CASSQADSSGNTIYF	TGCGCCAGCAGCCAAGCCGATAGCTCTGGAAACACCATATATTTT
-	TRBV19	16	TRBJ1-6	TRBD1	CASRSTGTGVNSPLHF	TGTGCCAGTAGATCCACCGGGACAGGGGTCAATTCACCCCTCCACTTT
-	TRBV5-1	13	TRBJ2-2	-	CASSGGYTGELFF	TGCGCCAGCAGCGGAGGGTACACCGGGGAGCTGTTTTTT
-	TRBV3-1/TRBV3-2	13	TRBJ1-2	TRBD1	CASSGTGGDGYTF	TGTGCCAGCTCCGGGACAGGGGGCGATGGCTACACCTTC
-	TRBV2	13	TRBJ1-1	TRBD1	CASRTGQLGEAFF	TGTGCCAGCAGGACAGGGCAGCTAGGTGAAGCTTTCTTT
-	TRBV21-1	13	TRBJ1-1	-	CASSKMAATEAFF	TGTGCCAGCAGCAAGATGGCGGCCACTGAAGCTTTCTTT
once	TRBV28	19	TRBJ1-4	TRBD1	CASISVGDRGIAGPEKLFF	TGTGCCAGCATTTCCGTTGGGGACAGGGGGATCGCGGGGCCTGAAAAACTGTTTTTT
once	TRBV6-5	13	TRBJ2-1	TRBD2	CASRAGGVYEQFF	TGTGCCAGCAGAGCGGGGGGAGTCTATGAGCAGTTCTTC
-	TRBV20-1	13	TRBJ1-2	-	CSASEAGASGYTF	TGCAGTGCTAGTGAGGCAGGCGCCTCCGGCTACACCTTC
-	TRBV30	13	TRBJ1-5	-	CAWSVGQHQPQHF	TGTGCCTGGAGTGTAGGACAGCATCAGCCCCAGCATTTT
once	TRBV30	11	TRBJ2-5	-	CAWSPQETQYF	TGTGCCTGGAGTCCACAAGAGACCCAGTACTTC
-	TRBV5-1	15	TRBJ1-5	TRBD1	CASSWGGQGNQPQHF	TGCGCCAGCAGCTGGGGAGGACAGGGCAATCAGCCCCAGCATTTT
-	TRBV6-2/TRBV6-3	12	TRBJ2-3	-	CASSLETDTQYF	TGTGCCAGCAGTTTGGAGACAGATACGCAGTATTTT
-	TRBV7-7	16	TRBJ2-2	-	CASSLQQGGGYGELFF	TGTGCCAGCAGCTTACAACAGGGCGGTGGATACGGGGAGCTGTTTTTT
-	TRBV6-5	13	TRBJ1-5	TRBD1	CASRQGLNQPQHF	TGTGCCAGCAGACAGGGGCTCAATCAGCCCCAGCATTTT
-	TRBV11-2	13	TRBJ2-2	-	CASSSLRVGELFF	TGTGCCAGCAGCTCCCTCCGTGTCGGGGAGCTGTTTTTT
-	TRBV5-1	13	TRBJ2-3	-	CASSLAGPDTQYF	TGCGCCAGCAGCTTGGCAGGCCCAGATACGCAGTATTTT
-	TRBV19	15	TRBJ2-5	-	CASTPRAETQETQYF	TGTGCCAGTACCCCCAGGGCGGAAACACAAGAGACCCAGTACTTC
-	TRBV5-5	14	TRBJ1-1	TRBD1	CASSWGTANTEAFF	TGTGCCAGCAGCTGGGGGACAGCGAACACTGAAGCTTTCTTT
-	TRBV15	17	TRBJ1-5	-	CATSQPLTGYSNQPQHF	TGTGCCACCTCCCAGCCTTTGACAGGTTATAGCAATCAGCCCCAGCATTTT
-	TRBV19	16	TRBJ1-1	-	CASRREGELMNTEAFF	TGTGCCAGTAGAAGGGAGGGGGAGTTGATGAACACTGAAGCTTTCTTT
-	TRBV3-1/TRBV3-2	12	TRBJ1-1	-	CASSRGNTEAFF	TGTGCCAGCAGCCGAGGGAACACTGAAGCTTTCTTT
-	TRBV3-1/TRBV3-2	16	TRBJ1-1	-	CASSPRGRTMNTEAFF	TGTGCCAGCAGCCCCCGAGGGCGGACTATGAACACTGAAGCTTTCTTT
-	TRBV12-3/TRBV12-4	12	TRBJ1-2	-	CASSLTAYGYTF	TGTGCCAGCAGTTTAACAGCCTATGGCTACACCTTC
-	TRBV6-5	16	TRBJ1-2	TRBD1	CASSYGGTGAPYGYTF	TGTGCCAGCAGTTACGGAGGGACAGGAGCCCCCTATGGCTACACCTTC
-	TRBV18	14	TRBJ1-1	TRBD1	CASSPLQGETEAFF	TGTGCCAGCTCACCACTACAGGGGGAGACTGAAGCTTTCTTT
-	TRBV28	17	TRBJ1-1	-	CASSPPPGGGSRSKAFF	TGTGCCAGCAGTCCCCCTCCGGGGGGAGGGTCGAGATCTAAAGCTTTCTTT
-	TRBV3-1/TRBV3-2	14	TRBJ1-4	TRBD1	CASSDEYRGRKLFF	TGTGCCAGCAGCGACGAATACAGGGGGAGAAAACTGTTTTTT
-	TRBV3-1/TRBV3-2	15	TRBJ2-2	TRBD2	CASSQPRGGTGELFF	TGTGCCAGCAGCCAGCCGCGGGGGGGCACCGGGGAGCTGTTTTTT
-	TRBV5-1	14	TRBJ1-2	TRBD1	CASSSGTGSYGYTF	TGCGCCAGCAGCTCCGGGACAGGGAGCTATGGCTACACCTTC
once	TRBV5-1	18	TRBJ2-5	TRBD2	CASSLRLAGGLFQETQYF	TGCGCCAGCAGCTTGAGACTAGCGGGGGGATTATTCCAAGAGACCCAGTACTTC
-	TRBV28	15	TRBJ2-3	-	CASSLYLGGTDTQYF	TGTGCCAGCAGTTTATACCTAGGAGGCACAGATACGCAGTATTTT
-	TRBV6-1	17	TRBJ1-5	-	CASSETGGGISNQPQHF	TGTGCCAGCAGTGAAACGGGAGGGGGGATTAGCAATCAGCCCCAGCATTTT
-	TRBV11-2	15	TRBJ2-7	-	CASSTLSELDYEQYF	TGTGCCAGCAGCACCTTAAGCGAGTTGGACTACGAGCAGTACTTC
-	TRBV30	13	TRBJ1-5	-	CAYQGSSNQPQHF	TGTGCCTACCAGGGTAGCAGCAATCAGCCCCAGCATTTT
few	TRBV7-9	12	TRBJ1-2	-	CASSPQGDGYTF	TGTGCCAGCAGCCCCCAAGGGGATGGCTACACCTTC
-	TRBV12-5	14	TRBJ1-2	TRBD1	CASGLMGQGFGYTF	TGTGCTAGTGGTTTGATGGGACAGGGGTTTGGCTACACCTTC
few	TRBV12-3/TRBV12-4	13	TRBJ1-2	-	CASSLRQFYGYTF	TGTGCCAGCAGTTTGCGACAGTTCTATGGCTACACCTTC
-	TRBV12-3/TRBV12-4	13	TRBJ2-1	TRBD2	CANSLIGGDEQFF	TGTGCCAACTCCCTTATTGGGGGGGATGAGCAGTTCTTC
-	TRBV14	16	TRBJ2-2	TRBD2	CASSLGLAANTGELFF	TGTGCCAGCAGCCTGGGACTAGCGGCGAACACCGGGGAGCTGTTTTTT
-	TRBV6-6	16	TRBJ2-1	TRBD2	CATQNGRLAGRNEQFF	TGTGCCACCCAAAATGGTAGGCTAGCGGGGCGGAATGAGCAGTTCTTC